This T cell receptor (beta chain) is drawn from a study of T cell repertoires in cytomegalovirus infection. The wider study: Public TCR beta signatures provided an indication of both CMV infection and a matching HLA type. Study-wide results and limits: Totalled public TCR beta family frequency picked out people who carried CMV plus the relevant HLA. CMV-specific HLA-C-restricted TCR beta clonotypes dominated the ex vivo response.

TCRdb redid the calling of the reads with MiXCR, one entry per CDR3 protein. There are fewer than 300,000 distinct CDR3 sequences in the sample; about 23% occur only once, and approximately 14% lies in the top ten. J lost 4 bases, V lost 3 bases, and 3 bases had no gene match. Per the germline V gene, CDR1 is SGHAT and CDR2 is FQNNGV. CDR3 length equals 14 residues. This clonotype has a count of ten or more. The antigen remains unidentified. The receptor comes from a human donor in good health (CMV status not recorded). Some clones in this sample may be carry-over from other donors' samples. Source material: PBMCs. The rearrangement uses TRBV11-2 and TRBJ2-5; 9 bases fit TRBD2. Here the CDR3 reads CASSLGTSRETQYF. In nucleotides, the CDR3 is TGTGCCAGCAGCTTGGGGACTAGCAGAGAGACCCAGTACTTC.